What follows is one TCR beta chain and its context. These data belong to a study of technical replicates of blood from a few donors. V was clipped by 4 bases and J by 7 bases, with 13 bases between them. Germline CDR1 SGHAT, CDR2 FQNNGV. This CDR3 region has 14 residues. Using immunoSEQ multiplex PCR, the repertoire was profiled, and TCRdb retains in-frame clones only, with some absent. The sample records tens of thousands of clones, 95% to 99% being singletons. V usage is TRBV11-2 and J usage is TRBJ2-2; tentative D call: TRBD1 (5 bases). This TCR was recovered from a human donor in good health. Sequenced material: T cells isolated from PBMCs. The CDR3 coding sequence is TGTGCCAGCAGCTCGGCGGCAGGGTTCGGGGAGCTGTTTTTT. Its protein is CASSSAAGFGELFF.